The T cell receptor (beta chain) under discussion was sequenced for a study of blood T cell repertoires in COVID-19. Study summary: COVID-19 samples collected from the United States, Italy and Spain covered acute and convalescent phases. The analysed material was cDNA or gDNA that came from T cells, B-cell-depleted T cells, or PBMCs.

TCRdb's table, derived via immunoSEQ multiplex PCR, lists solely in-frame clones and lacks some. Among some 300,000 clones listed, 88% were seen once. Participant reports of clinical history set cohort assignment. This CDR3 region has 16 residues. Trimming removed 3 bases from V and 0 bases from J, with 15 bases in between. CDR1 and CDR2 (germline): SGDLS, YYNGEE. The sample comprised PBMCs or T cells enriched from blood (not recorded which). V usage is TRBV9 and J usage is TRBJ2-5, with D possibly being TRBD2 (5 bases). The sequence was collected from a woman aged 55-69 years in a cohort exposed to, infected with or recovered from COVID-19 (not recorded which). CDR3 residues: CASSAEALVYQETQYF. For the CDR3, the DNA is TGTGCCAGCAGCGCGGAGGCACTAGTGTACCAAGAGACCCAGTACTTC.